A selection of T cell receptor beta chains follows, all from one sample in a study of breast tumors, draining lymph nodes, adjacent tissues. TCRdb recomputed calls from the multiplex PCR reads with MiXCR, one row per CDR3 protein. The sample contains 200,000 to 300,000 distinct CDR3 sequences, around 30% of which appear only once. Material for sequencing was axillary lymph node tissue. The receptors derive from a female donor with breast cancer. Some clones in this sample may be carry-over from other donors' samples. CDR3s include the opening cysteine and the closing phenylalanine or tryptophan. Fields, in order: CDR3 DNA, CDR3 protein, V gene, D gene, J gene, clone size. The D gene is left open where the match is weak. Some rows mark clone size as missing; the rest say once, few, many or name a class of expanded clone.

CDR3nt: TGTGCCAGCAAATCCCAGGAAAGTAGCACTGAAGCTTTCTTT; CDR3aa: CASKSQESSTEAFF; v_gene: TRBV6-4; d_gene: NA; j_gene: TRBJ1-1; abundance: NA
CDR3nt: TGCGCCAGCAGCCTTAGGGTAGCTAATGAAAAACTGTTTTTT; CDR3aa: CASSLRVANEKLFF; v_gene: TRBV5-1; d_gene: NA; j_gene: TRBJ1-4; abundance: NA
CDR3nt: TGCAGCGTTCAGGGGGCGGGATCAGGCAATGAGCAGTTCTTC; CDR3aa: CSVQGAGSGNEQFF; v_gene: TRBV29-1; d_gene: TRBD1; j_gene: TRBJ2-1; abundance: many
CDR3nt: TGTGCCAGCAGCCCCCCCTGGAGCGAACAGCAGTTCTTC; CDR3aa: CASSPPWSEQQFF; v_gene: TRBV16; d_gene: NA; j_gene: TRBJ2-1; abundance: NA
CDR3nt: TGTGCCAGCAGCTTACTACTAGCGGGAATTGAAAATGAGCAGTTCTTC; CDR3aa: CASSLLLAGIENEQFF; v_gene: TRBV7-9; d_gene: TRBD2; j_gene: TRBJ2-1; abundance: many
CDR3nt: TGTGCCAGCAGCCCGGGATCTCAGGGAGAGACCCAGTACTTC; CDR3aa: CASSPGSQGETQYF; v_gene: TRBV3-1; d_gene: NA; j_gene: TRBJ2-5; abundance: many
CDR3nt: TGCGCCAGCAGCTGGACTAGTCCCGGTGCAGATACGCAGTATTTT; CDR3aa: CASSWTSPGADTQYF; v_gene: TRBV5-1; d_gene: TRBD2; j_gene: TRBJ2-3; abundance: many
CDR3nt: TGTGCCAGCAGCATAGACCGAGGAAACACCATATATTTT; CDR3aa: CASSIDRGNTIYF; v_gene: TRBV5-4; d_gene: NA; j_gene: TRBJ1-3; abundance: NA
CDR3nt: TGTGCCAGCAGCCGGGGTTCCGATCAGCCCCAGCATTTT; CDR3aa: CASSRGSDQPQHF; v_gene: TRBV13; d_gene: NA; j_gene: TRBJ1-5; abundance: many
CDR3nt: TGCGGTGCTACAAGCGCGGGAGCCCTCTCCTACAATGAGCAGTTCTTC; CDR3aa: CGATSAGALSYNEQFF; v_gene: TRBV20-1; d_gene: TRBD2; j_gene: TRBJ2-1; abundance: NA
CDR3nt: TGTGCCTGGAGTGTACGGGGACTTTACACCGATGGCTACACCTTC; CDR3aa: CAWSVRGLYTDGYTF; v_gene: TRBV30; d_gene: NA; j_gene: TRBJ1-2; abundance: many
CDR3nt: TGTGCCAGCAGTTTAGCGGAGGGGTGGGAGACCCAGTACTTC; CDR3aa: CASSLAEGWETQYF; v_gene: TRBV2; d_gene: NA; j_gene: TRBJ2-5; abundance: many
CDR3nt: TGCAGTGCTATGGACTTAAGCTCCTACAATGAGCAGTTCTTC; CDR3aa: CSAMDLSSYNEQFF; v_gene: TRBV20-1; d_gene: NA; j_gene: TRBJ2-1; abundance: many
CDR3nt: TGTGCCAGCAGCCGACCCACAGGGCTCAATCAGCCCCAGCATTTT; CDR3aa: CASSRPTGLNQPQHF; v_gene: TRBV5-8; d_gene: NA; j_gene: TRBJ1-5; abundance: many
CDR3nt: TGTGCCAGCAGCTTACATGGGGACTACACCGGGGAGCTGTTTTTT; CDR3aa: CASSLHGDYTGELFF; v_gene: TRBV11-2; d_gene: NA; j_gene: TRBJ2-2; abundance: many